The T cell receptor beta chain under discussion was sequenced for a study of tumor-infiltrating lymphocytes in oesophageal squamous cell carcinoma. MiXCR was run by TCRdb on the PCR reads, yielding one entry per CDR3 protein. The sample holds around 20,000 distinct CDR3 sequences, about 40% seen once. This CDR3 comprises 13 residues. Germline loops: CDR1 SNHLY, CDR2 FYNNEI. The V and J genes are TRBV2 and TRBJ2-4, with TRBD2 as a possible D gene (5 bases). The tail of the sequence fits TRBJ2-7 better, so the J call may be wrong. The sequencing input was esophageal tumor tissue. The source is a male donor with esophageal squamous cell carcinoma. The CDR3 protein is CASILTGAYEQYF. The CDR3, as DNA: TGTGCCAGCATCCTGACCGGGGCCTACGAGCAGTACTTC.